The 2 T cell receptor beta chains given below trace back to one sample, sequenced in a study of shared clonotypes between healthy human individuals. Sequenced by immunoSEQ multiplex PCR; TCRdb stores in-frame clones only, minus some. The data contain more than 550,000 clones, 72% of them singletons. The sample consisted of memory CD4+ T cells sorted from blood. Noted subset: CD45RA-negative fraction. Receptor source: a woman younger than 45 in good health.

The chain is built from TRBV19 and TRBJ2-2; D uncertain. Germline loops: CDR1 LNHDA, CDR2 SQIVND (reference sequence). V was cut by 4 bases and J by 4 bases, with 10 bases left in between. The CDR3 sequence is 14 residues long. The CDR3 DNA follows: TGTGCCAGTAGTAGGCACGAAACCACCGGGGAGCTGTTTTTT. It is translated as CASSRHETTGELFF.

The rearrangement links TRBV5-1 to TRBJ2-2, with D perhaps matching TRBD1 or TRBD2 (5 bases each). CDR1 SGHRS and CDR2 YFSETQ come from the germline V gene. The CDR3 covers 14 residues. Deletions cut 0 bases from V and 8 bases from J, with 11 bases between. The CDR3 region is CASSLVRESGELFF. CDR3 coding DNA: TGCGCCAGCAGCTTGGTCAGGGAGTCGGGGGAGCTGTTTTTT.